The following is a T cell receptor (beta chain) sequence with its context. Its antigen is unidentified. The treatment is: around 19 received Ad26.COV2.S at low or high dose, single or two shots; about five received placebo; per-sample allocation not given. Specimen acquisition occurred on day 63 following the initial vaccine or placebo injection. A Boston adult aged 18-55 years was the donor. Participants' vaccine, an Ad26 vector, delivered Wuhan-strain SARS-CoV-2 spike. The entry originates in a study of Ad26.COV2.S vaccination and SARS-CoV-2 variants. General study points: Participants given vaccine showed non-spike TCR breadth similar to that of placebo recipients.

Some clones are missing from TCRdb's copy, which holds only in-frame ones; the method was immunoSEQ multiplex PCR. Among 200,000 to 250,000 clones listed, approximately 87% were seen once. V shed 5 bases and J 3 bases; nucleotides not matched to a gene: 3. Germline V lookup: CDR1 MRHNA, CDR2 SNTAGT. This CDR3 is 13 amino acids long. This sample comprised peripheral blood, obtained in a trial of Ad26.COV2.S vaccine versus placebo. The receptor was derived from a person aged 18-65 years who received the Ad26.COV2.S COVID-19 vaccine or a placebo. The J gene is TRBJ1-1, the V gene TRBV6-4; 7 bases are a match to TRBD1. The chain's CDR3 is CASSQTGDTEAFF. DNA of the CDR3: TGTGCCAGCAGTCAAACAGGGGACACTGAAGCTTTCTTT.